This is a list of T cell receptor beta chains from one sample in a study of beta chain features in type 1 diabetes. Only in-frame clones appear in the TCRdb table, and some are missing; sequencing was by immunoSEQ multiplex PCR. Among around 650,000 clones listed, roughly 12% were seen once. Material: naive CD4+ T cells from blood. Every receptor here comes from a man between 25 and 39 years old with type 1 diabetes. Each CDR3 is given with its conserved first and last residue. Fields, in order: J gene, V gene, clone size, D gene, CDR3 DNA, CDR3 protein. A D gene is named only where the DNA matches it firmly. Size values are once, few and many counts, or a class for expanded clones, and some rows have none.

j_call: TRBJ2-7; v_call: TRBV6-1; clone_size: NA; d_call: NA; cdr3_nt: TGTGCCAGCAGTGAAGCGAAACTATACCCCTACGAGCAGTACTTC; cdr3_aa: CASSEAKLYPYEQYF
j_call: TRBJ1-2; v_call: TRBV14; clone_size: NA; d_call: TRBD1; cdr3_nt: TGTGCCAGCAGCCAAGTAGGGGGCGACGGCTACACCTTC; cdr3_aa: CASSQVGGDGYTF
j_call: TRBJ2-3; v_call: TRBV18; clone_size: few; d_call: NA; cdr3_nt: TGTGCCAGCTCACGATGGGGGGAGAACACAGATACGCAGTATTTT; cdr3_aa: CASSRWGENTDTQYF
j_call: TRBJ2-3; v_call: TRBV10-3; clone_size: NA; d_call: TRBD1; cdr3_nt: TGTGCCATCAGGTCTGGGACAGGGAGCACAGATACGCAGTATTTT; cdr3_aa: CAIRSGTGSTDTQYF
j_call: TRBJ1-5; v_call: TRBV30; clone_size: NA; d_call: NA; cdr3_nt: TGTGCCTGGAGTGTCTATAATCAGCCCCAGCATTTT; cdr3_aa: CAWSVYNQPQHF
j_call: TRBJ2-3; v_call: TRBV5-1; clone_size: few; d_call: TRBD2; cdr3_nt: TGCGCCGCTCGACTAGCGGGCAGCACAGATACGCAGTATTTT; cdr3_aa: CAARLAGSTDTQYF
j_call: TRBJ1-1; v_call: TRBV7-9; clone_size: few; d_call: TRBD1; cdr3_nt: TGTGCCAGCAGCTTGACAGGGAGAACTGAAGCTTTCTTT; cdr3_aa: CASSLTGRTEAFF
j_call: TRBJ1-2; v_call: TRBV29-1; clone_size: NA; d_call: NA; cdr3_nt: TGCAGCTCAGCCGGGACATACTATGGCTACACCTTC; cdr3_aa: CSSAGTYYGYTF
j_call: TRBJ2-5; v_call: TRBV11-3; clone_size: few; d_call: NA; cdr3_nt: TGTGCCAGCAGCGGGACGCAAGAGACCCAGTACTTC; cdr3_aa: CASSGTQETQYF
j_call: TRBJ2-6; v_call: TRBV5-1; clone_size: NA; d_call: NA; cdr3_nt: TGCGCCAGCAGCTTGGTGCCGGGGGACTCTGGGGCCAACGTCCTGACTTTC; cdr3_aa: CASSLVPGDSGANVLTF
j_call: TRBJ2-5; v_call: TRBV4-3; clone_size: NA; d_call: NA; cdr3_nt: TGCGCCAGCAGCCAGGGCCTAGCGGAGACCCAGTACTTC; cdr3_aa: CASSQGLAETQYF
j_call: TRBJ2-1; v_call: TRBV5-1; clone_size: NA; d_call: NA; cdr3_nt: TGCGCCAGCAGCACCGTACTACAGAGGAGCTCCTACAATGAGCAGTTCTTC; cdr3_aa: CASSTVLQRSSYNEQFF
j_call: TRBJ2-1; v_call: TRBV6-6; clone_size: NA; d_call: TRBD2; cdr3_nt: TGTGCCAGCAGTTACTTGCGGGAGGATGAGCAGTTCTTC; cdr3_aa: CASSYLREDEQFF
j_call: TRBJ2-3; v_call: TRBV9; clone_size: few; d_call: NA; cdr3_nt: TGTGCCAGCAGCCCCCCAACTAGCATGGGTACGCAGTATTTT; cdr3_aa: CASSPPTSMGTQYF
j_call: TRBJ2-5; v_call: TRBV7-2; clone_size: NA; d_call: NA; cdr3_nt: TGTGCCAGCAGCCGACAGGACCAAGAGACCCAGTACTTC; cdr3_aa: CASSRQDQETQYF
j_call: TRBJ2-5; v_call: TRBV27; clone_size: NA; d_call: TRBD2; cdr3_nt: TGTGCCAGCAGCTGGAGCGGGGGGGTTGATGGGACCCAGTACTTC; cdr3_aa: CASSWSGGVDGTQYF
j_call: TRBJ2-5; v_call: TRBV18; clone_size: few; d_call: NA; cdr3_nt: TGTGCCAGCTCACCATCGAGTCCGTGGGAGACCCAGTACTTC; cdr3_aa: CASSPSSPWETQYF
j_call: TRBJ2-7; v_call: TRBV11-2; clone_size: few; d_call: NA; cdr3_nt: TGTGCCAGCAGCTTTTCGGGACTCCTGAGCTCCTACGAGCAGTACTTC; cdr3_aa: CASSFSGLLSSYEQYF
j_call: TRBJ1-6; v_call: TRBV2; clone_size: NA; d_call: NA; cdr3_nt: TGTGCCAGCACCTGGGGCGGAGATTCACCCCTCCACTTT; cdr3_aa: CASTWGGDSPLHF
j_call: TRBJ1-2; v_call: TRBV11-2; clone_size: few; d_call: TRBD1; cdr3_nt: TGTGCCAGCAGCTTCGGGGACAGGTCGCATGGCTACACCTTC; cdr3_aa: CASSFGDRSHGYTF
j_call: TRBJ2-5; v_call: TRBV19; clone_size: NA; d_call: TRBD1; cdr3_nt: TGTGCCAGTAGTATTATGGGACAGGGAAGGGAGACCCAGTACTTC; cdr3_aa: CASSIMGQGRETQYF
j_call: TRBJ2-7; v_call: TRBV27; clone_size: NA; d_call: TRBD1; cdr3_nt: TGTGCCAGCAGCCCGGGACAGGGTGCCGAGCAGTACTTC; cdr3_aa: CASSPGQGAEQYF
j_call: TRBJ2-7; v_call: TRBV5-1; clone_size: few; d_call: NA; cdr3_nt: TGCGCCAGCAGCTTGGAAAGGGGATCCTACGAGCAGTACTTC; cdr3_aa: CASSLERGSYEQYF
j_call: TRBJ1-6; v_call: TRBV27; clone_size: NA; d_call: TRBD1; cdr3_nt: TGTGCCAGCAGTTTTACAGGGGGTAAGGGTTCACCCCTCCACTTT; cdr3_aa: CASSFTGGKGSPLHF
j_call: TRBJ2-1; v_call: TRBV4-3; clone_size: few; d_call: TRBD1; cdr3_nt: TGCGCCAGCAGCCAGGGACAGGGGGGTGAGCAGTTCTTC; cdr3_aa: CASSQGQGGEQFF
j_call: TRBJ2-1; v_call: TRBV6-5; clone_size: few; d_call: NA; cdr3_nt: TGTGCCAGCAGTTTCTCTGGGACTGGGGTCCTCAATGAGCAGTTCTTC; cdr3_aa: CASSFSGTGVLNEQFF
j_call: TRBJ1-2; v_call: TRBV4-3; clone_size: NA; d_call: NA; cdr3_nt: TGCGCCAGCAGCCAAGATCCCCAGGGCGGCTATGGCTACACCTTC; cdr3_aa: CASSQDPQGGYGYTF
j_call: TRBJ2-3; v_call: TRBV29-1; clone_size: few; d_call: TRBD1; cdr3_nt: TGCAGCGTTCGAGAAGGGACAGGCACAGATACGCAGTATTTT; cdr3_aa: CSVREGTGTDTQYF
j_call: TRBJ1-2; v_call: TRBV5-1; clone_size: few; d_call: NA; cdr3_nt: TGCGCCAGCAGCTCCCCGGCGGGGGATGGCTACACCTTC; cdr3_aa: CASSSPAGDGYTF
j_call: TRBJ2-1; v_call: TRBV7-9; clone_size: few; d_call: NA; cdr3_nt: TGTGCCAGCGGGGCGAGGAATGAGCAGTTCTTC; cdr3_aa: CASGARNEQFF
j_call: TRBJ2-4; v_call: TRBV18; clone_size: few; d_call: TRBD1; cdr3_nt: TGTGCCAGCTCATACACGACAGGGAATAGGGACATTCAGTACTTC; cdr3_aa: CASSYTTGNRDIQYF
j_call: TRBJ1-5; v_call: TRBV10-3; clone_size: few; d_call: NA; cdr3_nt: TGTGCCATCAAGGGTAGCAATCAGCCCCAGCATTTT; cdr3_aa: CAIKGSNQPQHF
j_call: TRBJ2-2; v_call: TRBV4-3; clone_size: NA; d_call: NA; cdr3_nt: TGCGCCAGCAGCCAACAGGGAAACACCGGGGAGCTGTTTTTT; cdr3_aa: CASSQQGNTGELFF
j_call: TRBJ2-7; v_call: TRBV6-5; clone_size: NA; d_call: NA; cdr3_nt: TGTGCCAGCAGTTATCTGGCCGGGGGCAAGTACGAGCAGTACTTC; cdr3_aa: CASSYLAGGKYEQYF
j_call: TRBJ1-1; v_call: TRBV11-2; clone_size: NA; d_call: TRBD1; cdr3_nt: TGTGCCAGCAGCTTAGTATCGACAGGGCTTGAAGCTTTCTTT; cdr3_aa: CASSLVSTGLEAFF
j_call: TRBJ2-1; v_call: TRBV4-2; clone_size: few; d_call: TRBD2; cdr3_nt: TGTGCCAGCAGCCAAACCGGGACTATCAATGAGCAGTTCTTC; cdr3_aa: CASSQTGTINEQFF
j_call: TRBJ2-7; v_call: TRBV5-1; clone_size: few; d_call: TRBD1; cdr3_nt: TGCGCCAGCAGCGCACAGGGGGATCACTACGAGCAGTACTTC; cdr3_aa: CASSAQGDHYEQYF
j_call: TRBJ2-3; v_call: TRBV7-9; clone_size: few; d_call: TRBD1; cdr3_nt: TGTGCCAGCAGCTTAGGTCTGGGACAGCATCGGGATACGCAGTATTTT; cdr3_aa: CASSLGLGQHRDTQYF
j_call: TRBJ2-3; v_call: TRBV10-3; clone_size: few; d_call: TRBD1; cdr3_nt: TGTGCCATCCGGGACAGGGGAAAAAGCACAGATACGCAGTATTTT; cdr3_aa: CAIRDRGKSTDTQYF
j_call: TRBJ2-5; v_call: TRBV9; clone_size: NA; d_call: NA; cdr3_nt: TGTGCCAGCAGCGTAGCTACTCGGGCCGGGCAAGAGACCCAGTACTTC; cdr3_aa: CASSVATRAGQETQYF
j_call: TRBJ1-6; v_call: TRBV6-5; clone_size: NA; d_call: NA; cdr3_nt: TGTGCCAGCAGCTATGACAGGCGTTATAATTCACCCCTCCACTTT; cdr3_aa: CASSYDRRYNSPLHF
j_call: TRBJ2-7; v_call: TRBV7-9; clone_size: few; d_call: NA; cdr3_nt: TGTGCCAGCAGCCAGACAGTTTACGAGCAGTACTTC; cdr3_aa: CASSQTVYEQYF
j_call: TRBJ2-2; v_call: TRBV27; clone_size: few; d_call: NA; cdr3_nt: TGTGCCAGCAGTTTACGTCTATTTGAGGTACCCGGGGAGCTGTTTTTT; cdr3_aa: CASSLRLFEVPGELFF
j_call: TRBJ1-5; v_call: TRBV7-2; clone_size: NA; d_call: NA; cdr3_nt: TGTGCCAGCAGTTATGGACTCGATCAGCCCCAGCATTTT; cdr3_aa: CASSYGLDQPQHF
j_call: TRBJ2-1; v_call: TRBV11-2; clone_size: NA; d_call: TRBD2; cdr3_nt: TGTGCCAGCAGCTTGACTAGCGGGGGTTACAATGAGCAGTTCTTC; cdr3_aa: CASSLTSGGYNEQFF
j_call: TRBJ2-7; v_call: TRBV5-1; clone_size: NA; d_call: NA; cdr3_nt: TGCGCCAGCAGCTTAACGGGGCCCGGCTCCTACGAGCAGTACTTC; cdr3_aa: CASSLTGPGSYEQYF
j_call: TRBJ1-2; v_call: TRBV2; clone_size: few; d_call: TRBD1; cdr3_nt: TGTGCCAGCAGCAGAACTCTCCAGGGGGACCCTAACTATGGCTACACCTTC; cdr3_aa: CASSRTLQGDPNYGYTF
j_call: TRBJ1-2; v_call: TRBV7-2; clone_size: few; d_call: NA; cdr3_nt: TGTGCCAGCAGGCGAGGACAGCCTCAGGACCGGGATAGCTACACCTTC; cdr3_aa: CASRRGQPQDRDSYTF
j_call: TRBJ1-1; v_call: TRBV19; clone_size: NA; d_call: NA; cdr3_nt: TGTGCCAGTAGCACCCCCTTCACCGGGAACACTGAAGCTTTCTTT; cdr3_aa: CASSTPFTGNTEAFF
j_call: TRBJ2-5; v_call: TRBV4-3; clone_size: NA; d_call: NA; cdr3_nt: TGCGCCAGCAAGATGCAGGGTGGAGAGACCCAGTACTTC; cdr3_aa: CASKMQGGETQYF
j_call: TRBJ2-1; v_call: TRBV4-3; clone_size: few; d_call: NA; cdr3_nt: TGCGCCAGCAGCCAAGGTGGAGCGTATGAGCAGTTCTTC; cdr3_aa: CASSQGGAYEQFF